This T cell receptor beta chain was identified during a study of blood T cell repertoires in COVID-19. Study at large: Some COVID-19 samples were acute and others convalescent; all came from the United States, Italy and Spain.

CDR3 length equals 15 residues. CDR1 is SGHRS, CDR2 YFSETQ, per germline. The germline V and J ends were trimmed by 1 base and 7 bases, with 17 bases remaining between them. Produced via immunoSEQ multiplex PCR; TCRdb's table is partial and in-frame only. The repertoire consists of roughly 400,000 clones, with roughly 86% occurring once and the leading ten covering about 2.3%. Source material: peripheral blood. This clonotype was sampled from an older woman with COVID-19, enrolled during active disease. The V gene is TRBV5-1, the J gene TRBJ1-2, with D possibly matching TRBD1 (6 bases). The CDR3: CASSLSEGSRGGYTF. The CDR3, as DNA: TGCGCCAGCAGCTTGTCTGAGGGGTCCAGGGGTGGCTACACCTTC.